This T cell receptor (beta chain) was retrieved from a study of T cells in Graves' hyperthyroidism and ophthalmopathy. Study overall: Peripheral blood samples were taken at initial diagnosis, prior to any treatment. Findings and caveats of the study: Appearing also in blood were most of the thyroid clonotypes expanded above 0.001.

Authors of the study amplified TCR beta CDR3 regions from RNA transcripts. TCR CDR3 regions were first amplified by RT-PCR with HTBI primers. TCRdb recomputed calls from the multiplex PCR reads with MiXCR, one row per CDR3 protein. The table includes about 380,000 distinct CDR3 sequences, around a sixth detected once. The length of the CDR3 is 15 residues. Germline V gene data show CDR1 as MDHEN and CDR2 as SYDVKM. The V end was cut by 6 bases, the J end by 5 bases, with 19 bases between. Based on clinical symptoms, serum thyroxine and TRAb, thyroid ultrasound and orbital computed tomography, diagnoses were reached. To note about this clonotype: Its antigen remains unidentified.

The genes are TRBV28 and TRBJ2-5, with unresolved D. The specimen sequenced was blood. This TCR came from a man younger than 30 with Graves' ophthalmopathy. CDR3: CASRPPLGPRETQYF. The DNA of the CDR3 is TGTGCCAGCAGACCGCCCTTAGGCCCCAGGGAGACCCAGTACTTC.